Listed here are 20 T cell receptor beta chains from one sample, sequenced in a study of blood T cell repertoires in COVID-19. Libraries were prepared by immunoSEQ multiplex PCR; TCRdb keeps only in-frame clonotypes and omits some of them. The data show some 140,000 clones, roughly 80% seen once. What was sequenced was PBMCs or T cells enriched from blood (not recorded which). Source of these receptors: a middle-aged man who had recovered from COVID-19.

The rearrangement uses TRBV3-1 (or the pseudogene TRBV3-2) and TRBJ2-5; TRBD2 agrees at 7 bases. CDR1 LGHDT and CDR2 YNNKEL come from the germline V gene (reference sequence). The CDR3 covers 15 residues. V was pared by 4 bases and J by 2 bases, with 7 bases of the junction left unmatched. CDR3 sequence reads: CASSRLGTTQETQYF. The CDR3 DNA follows: TGTGCCAGCAGCCGGTTGGGGACTACTCAAGAGACCCAGTACTTC.

This clone appeared a single time. This chain joins TRBV5-1 and TRBJ2-3; 10 positions match TRBD1. J was trimmed by 3 bases and V by 4 bases; bases with no gene match: 5. The germline V gene has CDR1 SGHRS and CDR2 YFSETQ. The CDR3 has 15 residues. The CDR3 protein is CASSPGQGWTDTQYF. The CDR3 coding sequence is TGCGCCAGCAGCCCGGGACAGGGGTGGACAGATACGCAGTATTTT.

The chain couples TRBV10-3 to TRBJ1-2; 7 nucleotides align to TRBD1. Trimming cost V 4 bases and J 4 bases; bases outside gene matches: 3. Germline CDR1 is ENHRY and CDR2 is SYGVKD. The CDR3 consists of 13 residues. The CDR3: CAISVRDSYGYTF. DNA for the CDR3: TGTGCCATCAGTGTCCGGGACAGCTATGGCTACACCTTC.

In this sample, this clone turned up a few times. The V and J genes are TRBV19 and TRBJ1-3; D is unresolved. The CDR3 is 14 residues long. Germline CDR1 reads LNHDA; CDR2 reads SQIVND (reference sequence). Trimming shortened V by 5 bases and J by 4 bases, and 12 bases separated the two germline ends. CDR3: CASSGRSSGNTIYF. The CDR3 nucleotides are TGTGCCAGTAGTGGGAGGTCCTCCGGAAACACCATATATTTT.

The rearrangement links TRBV28 to TRBJ1-1, with 7 bases matching TRBD1. The CDR3 length is 14 residues. The trim removed 7 bases at V and 4 bases at J, leaving 9 bases unmatched. Per the germline V gene, CDR1 is MDHEN and CDR2 is SYDVKM. In DNA form, the CDR3 reads TGTGCCAGCAAGTCGACAGGGATCGGCACTGAAGCTTTCTTT. Its translation is CASKSTGIGTEAFF.

This clone has just one count. This chain uses TRBV11-2 with TRBJ2-5; tentatively, D is TRBD1 (5 bases). Trimming stripped 4 bases from V and 4 bases from J, with 13 bases between. The CDR3 is made up of 14 amino acids. Looked up from germline, CDR1 is SGHAT and CDR2 is FQNNGV. The CDR3 reads CASSWQGRIETQYF. The CDR3, as DNA: TGTGCCAGCAGCTGGCAGGGTCGAATAGAGACCCAGTACTTC.

The genes are TRBV5-1 and TRBJ1-1; maybe TRBD1 (5 bases). The germline V gene encodes CDR1 SGHRS and CDR2 YFSETQ. V lost 5 bases and J lost 4, with 12 bases in between. This CDR3 spans 13 amino acids. CDR3 region: CASSPDGGTEAFF. CDR3 DNA: TGCGCCAGCAGTCCGGACGGGGGCACTGAAGCTTTCTTT.

The chain links TRBV19 to TRBJ2-5; tentatively, D is TRBD2 (6 bases). V dropped 7 bases and J dropped 2 bases, with 20 bases sitting between them. The CDR3 is made up of 16 amino acids. Germline loops: CDR1 LNHDA, CDR2 SQIVND (reference sequence). The DNA of the CDR3 is TGTGCCAGTAATGCGGGGTTCGTCAGGGAACAAGAGACCCAGTACTTC. It encodes CASNAGFVREQETQYF.

This clone was seen just once. The V and J genes are TRBV10-3 and TRBJ1-3; maybe TRBD1 (6 bases). With 5 bases removed from V and 0 bases from J, the gap between germline ends came to 8 bases. Germline loops: CDR1 ENHRY, CDR2 SYGVKD. This CDR3 spans 14 amino acids. CDR3 DNA: TGTGCCATCAGTACCAGGGGCTCTGGAAACACCATATATTTT. This sequence encodes CAISTRGSGNTIYF.

The V call is TRBV29-1, the J call TRBJ2-7; no reliable D call. The CDR3 consists of 11 residues. Per germline, CDR1 SQVTM and CDR2 ANQGSEA. V lost 4 bases and J lost 6, with 10 bases in between. The CDR3, as DNA: TGCAGCGTTGGGCCAGGTGGCGAGCAGTACTTC. Amino acids: CSVGPGGEQYF.

This chain joins TRBV2 and TRBJ2-3, with D maybe TRBD1 (7 bases). Deletions cut 1 base from V and 2 bases from J, with 13 bases between. Germline lookup yields CDR1 SNHLY and CDR2 FYNNEI. CDR3 length equals 16 residues. In DNA, the CDR3 is TGTGCCAGCAGTGAAGTGTCAGGGGGGTACACAGATACGCAGTATTTT. Translating gives CASSEVSGGYTDTQYF. Full variable domain (rest looked up from reference TRBV2 and TRBJ2-3): EPEVTQTPSHQVTQMGQEVILRCVPISNHLYFYWYRQILGQKVEFLVSFYNNEISEKSEIFDDQFSVERPDGSNFTLKIRSTKLEDSAMYFCASSEVSGGYTDTQYFGPGTRLTVL.

The chain links TRBV6-5 to TRBJ1-2, with 10 bases identical to TRBD1. The CDR3 runs 15 residues. J was trimmed by 4 bases and V by 5 bases; bases with no gene match: 7. Germline lookup yields CDR1 MNHEY and CDR2 SVGAGI. CDR3 sequence: CASSRGTGAGYGYTF. The DNA of the CDR3 is TGTGCCAGCAGTCGTGGGACAGGGGCAGGCTATGGCTACACCTTC.

V is TRBV9 and J is TRBJ1-6, with 9 bases that match TRBD1. Germline V CDR1 and CDR2: SGDLS, YYNGEE. This CDR3 is 15 amino acids long. The trim removed 4 bases at V and 8 bases at J, leaving 7 bases unmatched. This CDR3 is CASSTRQGGDSPLHF. CDR3 sequence (DNA): TGTGCCAGCAGCACCAGACAGGGGGGAGATTCACCCCTCCACTTT.

As DNA, the CDR3 is TGCGCCAGCAGTCAACCCATAAGACAGGGGGATACCTATGGCTACACCTTC. Amino acid sequence: CASSQPIRQGDTYGYTF. The J gene is TRBJ1-2, the V gene TRBV23-1, with 9 positions matching TRBD1. TRBV23-1 is known as an ORF, though its function is uncertain. J lost 4 bases, V lost 2 bases, and 11 bases had no gene match. The CDR3 has 17 residues.

This chain joins TRBV7-9 and TRBJ2-7, with 7 positions matching TRBD1. Germline V CDR1 and CDR2: SEHNR, FQNEAQ (reference sequence). CDR3 length equals 17 residues. J gave up 2 bases and V 1 base, and 11 bases lay outside the gene matches. CDR3 nucleotides: TGTGCCAGCAGCTTAGTATTGGTCGACAGGGATCCCTACGAGCAGTACTTC. It specifies CASSLVLVDRDPYEQYF. Variable domain in full (rest from reference TRBV7-9 and TRBJ2-7): DTGVSQNPRHKITKRGQNVTFRCDPISEHNRLYWYRQTLGQGPEFLTYFQNEAQLEKSRLLSDRFSAERPKGSFSTLEIQRTEQGDSAMYLCASSLVLVDRDPYEQYFGPGTRLTVT.

The chain recombines TRBV29-1 with TRBJ2-5, with D possibly TRBD2 on 6 matching bases. The CDR3 consists of 11 residues. The V and J ends lost 3 bases and 9 bases respectively, with 11 bases between them. The germline V gene encodes CDR1 SQVTM and CDR2 ANQGSEA. Here the CDR3 DNA reads TGCAGCGTTGATGGAGGGGAGGCCCAGTACTTC. Translated: CSVDGGEAQYF.

The chain joins TRBV6-1 to TRBJ2-5; TRBD1 might be the D (6 bases). CDR3 size: 14 residues. Trimming pared 2 bases from V and 2 bases from J, leaving 9 bases between. CDR1 and CDR2 (germline): MNHNS, SASEGT. The CDR3 sequence is CASSEQGWQETQYF. DNA of the CDR3: TGTGCCAGCAGTGAACAGGGGTGGCAAGAGACCCAGTACTTC.

V is TRBV4-1 and J is TRBJ2-3; D may be TRBD1 (6 bases). This CDR3 is 15 amino acids long. The germline gives CDR1 MGHRA, CDR2 YSYEKL. The V gene lost 0 bases and the J gene lost 4 bases, with 11 bases spanning the gap. Here the CDR3 DNA reads TGCGCCAGCAGCCAAGAGAGTGGGGGCGCAGATACGCAGTATTTT. Amino acids: CASSQESGGADTQYF.

The table lists this clone with a few counts. This rearrangement joins TRBV10-3 to TRBJ1-3; D perhaps matches TRBD1 (6 bases). This CDR3 contains 14 residues. V dropped 3 bases and J dropped 2 bases, with 8 bases sitting between them. Germline CDR1 is ENHRY and CDR2 is SYGVKD. For the CDR3, the DNA is TGTGCCATCAGTGACGGGACAACTGGAAACACCATATATTTT. As protein: CAISDGTTGNTIYF.

This rearrangement joins TRBV6-5 to TRBJ1-5; 8 bases line up with TRBD1. With V trimmed by 5 bases and J by 7 bases, 7 bases remained unmatched. The CDR3 sequence is 14 residues long. Per germline, CDR1 MNHEY and CDR2 SVGAGI. The CDR3 nucleotides read TGTGCCAGCAGTCCCGACAGGGGCGGCCAGCCCCAGCATTTT. It encodes CASSPDRGGQPQHF.